What follows is one TCR beta chain and its context. Deletions cut 0 bases from V and 5 bases from J, with 6 bases between. Germline loops: CDR1 SGHTA, CDR2 FQGTGA. This CDR3 is built from 13 residues. The entry originates in a study of shared clonotypes between healthy human individuals. About 28,000 T cell genomes (about 320 ng DNA) went into each PBMC replicate. Unsorted PBMC DNA was run through sequencing on ten immunoSEQ deep assay plates. Sequencing was performed with immunoSEQ multiplex PCR; in TCRdb, only in-frame clones are kept and a portion is missing. The table records around 440,000 clones, roughly three quarters of them present only once.

The chain joins TRBV7-3 to TRBJ2-3; D call uncertain. The sample comprised PBMCs. This receptor was obtained from a woman aged 40 to 50 in good health. Some clones in this sample may be carry-over from other donors' samples. The DNA of the CDR3 is TGTGCCAGCAGCTTAACTGGCCGAGATACGCAGTATTTT. This gives the protein CASSLTGRDTQYF. Looking up the rest from reference TRBV7-3 and TRBJ2-3 gives the full variable domain: GAGVSQTPSNKVTEKGKYVELRCDPISGHTALYWYRQSLGQGPEFLIYFQGTGAADDSGLPNDRFFAVRPEGSVSTLKIQRTERGDSAVYLCASSLTGRDTQYFGPGTRLTVL.